This entry is about one TCR beta chain. The antigen is not known. Using immunoSEQ multiplex PCR, the repertoire was profiled, and TCRdb retains in-frame clones only, with some absent. Found here are under 20,000 clones, approximately 90% of them singletons; the top ten hold about 14%. This entry is derived from a study of OX40 agonist ivuxolimab in advanced cancers. Study at large: It was ivuxolimab, an agonistic anti-OX40 (CD134) antibody, that patients were treated with. Hepatocellular carcinoma, melanoma, renal cell or head and neck cancer affected the dose-escalation patients. Three partial responders included one hepatocellular carcinoma patient and two cutaneous melanoma patients.

Study results and limitations: It was also the case that some nonresponders had low normalized T-cell clonal expansion.

The CDR3 has 17 residues. Germline values: CDR1 LGHNT, CDR2 FRNRAP. V trimming: 5 bases; J trimming: 6 bases; junction bases outside the gene matches: 13. The clonotype was recovered from an adult with an advanced solid tumor such as melanoma, head and neck, liver or kidney cancer. The sample was CD4+ or CD8+ T cells sorted from blood, taken in a trial of the OX40 agonist ivuxolimab. The chain links TRBV12-5 to TRBJ2-1, with TRBD2 matching over 10 bases. CDR3 in amino acids: CASGGRGSGGAGNEQFF. Written as DNA, the CDR3 is TGTGCTAGTGGTGGTCGGGGCAGCGGGGGGGCTGGCAATGAGCAGTTCTTC.